These 8 T cell receptor beta chains came from one sample sequenced in a study of Ad26.COV2.S vaccination and SARS-CoV-2 variants. Using immunoSEQ multiplex PCR, the repertoire was profiled, and TCRdb retains in-frame clones only, with some absent. The sample holds 320,000 or so clones, 90% seen once. Treatment here: some 19 received Ad26.COV2.S at low or high dose, single or two shots; 5 received placebo; per-sample allocation not given. Following the first vaccine or placebo injection, samples were taken on day 63. This specimen consisted of peripheral blood, obtained in a trial of Ad26.COV2.S vaccine versus placebo. All receptors derive from a person aged 18 to 59 who received the Ad26.COV2.S COVID-19 vaccine or a placebo.

The V call is TRBV5-8, the J call TRBJ1-2; 9 bases are a match to TRBD1. The trim removed 0 bases at V and 8 bases at J, leaving 11 bases unmatched. This CDR3 has 16 amino acids. Germline CDR1 SGHTS, CDR2 YDEGEE. The CDR3 region is CASSLAPGQGTRGYTF. The CDR3 DNA follows: TGTGCCAGCAGCTTGGCCCCCGGACAGGGGACGAGAGGCTACACCTTC.

This chain uses TRBV9 with TRBJ2-1; 14 bases match TRBD2. The CDR3 runs to 16 residues. The germline gives CDR1 SGDLS, CDR2 YYNGEE. The V segment lost 0 bases and the J segment 7 bases; nucleotides outside the gene matches: 3. CDR3 in amino acids: CASSVVGLAGVNEQFF. CDR3 DNA: TGTGCCAGCAGCGTAGTGGGACTAGCGGGAGTTAATGAGCAGTTCTTC. The full variable domain, in which reference TRBV9 and TRBJ2-1 provide the parts outside the CDR3, is DSGVTQTPKHLITATGQRVTLRCSPRSGDLSVYWYQQSLDQGLQFLIQYYNGEERAKGNILERFSAQQFPDLHSELNLSSLELGDSALYFCASSVVGLAGVNEQFFGPGTRLTVL.

The rearrangement links TRBV11-2 to TRBJ2-3; 12 positions match TRBD2. Germline CDR1 and CDR2: SGHAT and FQNNGV. V lost 4 bases to trimming and J lost 14 bases; unmatched junction nucleotides: 13. The length of the CDR3 is 15 residues. The CDR3 protein is CASSSSSGRGLTRYF. CDR3 in DNA: TGTGCCAGCAGCTCGTCTAGCGGGAGGGGGTTAACTAGGTATTTT. The full variable domain, with the rest looked up from reference TRBV11-2 and TRBJ2-3, is EAGVAQSPRYKIIEKRQSVAFWCNPISGHATLYWYQQILGQGPKLLIQFQNNGVVDDSQLPKDRFSAERLKGVDSTLKIQPAKLEDSAVYLCASSSSSGRGLTRYFGPGTRLTVL.

The V and J genes are TRBV19 and TRBJ2-5; D may correspond to TRBD1 or TRBD2 (6 bases each). CDR3 size: 14 residues. V was shortened by 7 bases and J by 5 bases, with 17 bases between the two germline ends. Per the germline V gene, CDR1 is LNHDA and CDR2 is SQIVND (reference sequence). The CDR3 sequence is CASTSKGGWETQYF. In nucleotides, the CDR3 is TGTGCCAGTACCTCGAAGGGGGGCTGGGAGACCCAGTACTTC.

The rearrangement uses TRBV7-9 and TRBJ2-2, with D perhaps TRBD1 (5 bases). The CDR3 length is 17 residues. Deletions cut 10 bases from V and 0 bases from J, with 21 bases between. CDR1 and CDR2 (germline): SEHNR, FQNEAQ (reference sequence). The DNA for the CDR3 is TGTGCCACCCGGAAGGGGTCGACAGAGACGAACACCGGGGAGCTGTTTTTT. Translation: CATRKGSTETNTGELFF.

The chain uses TRBV4-2 and TRBJ2-2, with 14 bases that match TRBD2. The germline CDR1 and CDR2 sequences are LGHNA and YNFKEQ. The CDR3 runs to 20 residues. V lost 1 base, J lost 3 bases, and 10 bases stayed unmatched. The CDR3 bases are TGTGCCAGCAGCCAAGTGGGACTAGCGGGAGTCGAAACCTACACCGGGGAGCTGTTTTTT. Translated, it gives CASSQVGLAGVETYTGELFF.

V is TRBV4-1 and J is TRBJ2-6; D gene uncertain. The CDR3 totals 14 residues. Germline lookup yields CDR1 MGHRA and CDR2 YSYEKL. With 3 bases removed from V and 7 bases from J, the gap between germline ends came to 10 bases. CDR3 loop: CASSQQDRANVLTF. DNA for the CDR3: TGCGCCAGCAGCCAGCAAGACCGTGCCAACGTCCTGACTTTC.

The CDR3 DNA sequence: TGTGCCAGCAGTTACGAGGGTACCACTGAAGCTTTCTTT. Translating gives CASSYEGTTEAFF. The rearrangement uses TRBV6-5 and TRBJ1-1, with D hard to call. CDR1 MNHEY and CDR2 SVGAGI come from the germline V gene. The CDR3 is 13 residues long. Between the trimmed V and J ends, which lost 2 bases and 4 bases, there was a span of 8 bases.